What follows are 29 T cell receptor beta chains derived from one specimen sequenced in a study of shared clonotypes between healthy human individuals. Some clones are missing from TCRdb's copy, which holds only in-frame ones; the method was immunoSEQ multiplex PCR. The sample holds around 1,000,000 clones, roughly 80% seen once. Sequencing was carried out using memory CD4+ T cells from PBMCs. Subset defined: CD45RA-negative fraction. The receptors were sampled from a man between 18 and 29 years old in good health. Some clones in this sample may be carry-over from other donors' samples.

With respect to this clone: A far larger clone is a single base away, which makes a read error likely. J is TRBJ1-1 and V is TRBV5-4; the match to TRBD1 covers 10 bases. The ends lost 2 bases at V and 3 bases at J; junction bases unmatched: 7. The germline V gene encodes CDR1 SGHNT and CDR2 YYREEE (reference sequence). The CDR3 totals 16 residues. CDR3 DNA: TGTGCCAGCAGCTTTGGGACAGGGGTTGAGGACACTGAAGCTTTCTTT. It is translated as CASSFGTGVEDTEAFF.

The chain couples TRBV21-1 to TRBJ2-3; the listed D gene, TRBD2, was not tested against the DNA. TRBV21-1 is shown as a pseudogene. This CDR3 is 19 amino acids long. The CDR3 DNA sequence: TGTGCCAGCAGCAAGATCCGGGGACTAGCGGGAAAGAGCACAGATACGCAGTATTTT. Protein product: CASSKIRGLAGKSTDTQYF.

The chain joins TRBV15 to TRBJ2-7; TRBD2 aligns across 12 bases. J was trimmed by 4 bases and V by 8 bases; bases with no gene match: 12. The CDR3 spans 16 residues. Germline V gene data show CDR1 as LNHNV and CDR2 as YYDKDF (reference sequence). CDR3 sequence: CATSPRATSGSYEQYF. The CDR3, as DNA: TGTGCCACCTCCCCTCGGGCGACTAGCGGGAGTTACGAGCAGTACTTC.

The J gene is TRBJ2-5, the V gene TRBV6-5; TRBD1 is a possible D gene (6 bases). CDR3 size: 15 residues. Per germline, CDR1 MNHEY and CDR2 SVGAGI. V gave up 5 bases and J gave up 5 bases, with 18 bases separating them. The DNA for the CDR3 is TGTGCCAGCAGTACGCACAGGGTTGGTCCGGAGACCCAGTACTTC. This gives the protein CASSTHRVGPETQYF.

This clone was seen ten or more times. Other DNA sequences in the sample encode the same CDR3. The chain joins TRBV18 to TRBJ2-7; weak D call: TRBD2 (5 bases). CDR3 length equals 12 residues. Germline loops: CDR1 KGHSH, CDR2 LQKENI. V was pared by 2 bases and J by 5 bases, with 7 bases between. CDR3: CASSPSSDEQYF. Written as DNA, the CDR3 is TGTGCCAGCTCACCAAGTAGCGACGAGCAGTACTTC.

This clone occurred a few times. The chain has TRBV4-2 and TRBJ2-7; TRBD2 might be the D (7 bases). The V end was cut by 0 bases, the J end by 2 bases, with 17 bases between. This CDR3 spans 17 amino acids. Germline V lookup: CDR1 LGHNA, CDR2 YNFKEQ. CDR3 loop: CASSQDDGGDMTYEQYF. The CDR3 DNA follows: TGTGCCAGCAGCCAAGATGATGGGGGGGACATGACCTACGAGCAGTACTTC.

V gene TRBV6-6 combines with J gene TRBJ2-1; 7 nucleotides match TRBD2. Unmatched junction bases numbered 11, after V lost 5 bases and J lost 7 bases. The CDR3 is 15 amino acids. Germline V gene lookup returns CDR1 MNHNY and CDR2 SVGAGI (reference sequence). The CDR3 loop reads CASSHGSSGMNEQFF. DNA of the CDR3: TGTGCCAGCAGTCACGGGTCTAGCGGAATGAATGAGCAGTTCTTC.

This CDR3 is CASSPTLDQETQYF. The CDR3 nucleotides are TGCGCCAGCAGCCCAACCCTGGACCAAGAGACCCAGTACTTC. The V and J genes are TRBV5-1 and TRBJ2-5; D gene uncertain. The CDR3 has 14 residues. V lost 4 bases and J 0 bases, leaving 10 bases between the germline ends. Germline CDR1 and CDR2: SGHRS and YFSETQ.

V is TRBV4-1 and J is TRBJ2-7; D remains ambiguous. V lost 3 bases, J lost 2 bases, and 17 bases lay in between. Germline V gives CDR1 MGHRA, CDR2 YSYEKL. The CDR3 runs to 16 residues. CDR3 loop: CASSQGQAAFPYEQYF. The CDR3 region has the DNA TGCGCCAGCAGCCAGGGCCAGGCAGCGTTTCCCTACGAGCAGTACTTC.

The J gene is TRBJ1-1, the V gene TRBV5-8; D gene uncertain. Germline assignment: CDR1 SGHTS and CDR2 YDEGEE. The germline V and J ends were trimmed by 0 bases and 0 bases, with 9 bases remaining between them. This CDR3 is 15 amino acids long. CDR3 DNA: TGTGCCAGCAGCTTGGCCGGGAGAGTGAACACTGAAGCTTTCTTT. It is translated as CASSLAGRVNTEAFF. Filled out from reference TRBV5-8 and TRBJ1-1, the complete variable domain reads EAGVTQSPTHLIKTRGQQATLRCSPISGHTSVYWYQQALGLGLQFLLWYDEGEERNRGNFPPRFSGRQFPNYSSELNVNALELEDSALYLCASSLAGRVNTEAFFGQGTRLTVV.

The V and J genes are TRBV2 and TRBJ2-1; D unclear. V lost 5 bases, J lost 7 bases, and 12 bases lay in between. The CDR3 covers 13 residues. CDR1 is SNHLY and CDR2 is FYNNEI in the germline V gene. The CDR3 reads CASSISSGNEQFF. CDR3 sequence (DNA): TGTGCCAGCAGTATAAGTAGTGGAAATGAGCAGTTCTTC.

The chain is built from TRBV18 and TRBJ2-5, with D tentatively TRBD1 (5 bases). Germline-derived CDR1 and CDR2 are KGHSH and LQKENI. Trimming took 3 bases from V and 2 from J, leaving 19 bases between them. The CDR3 consists of 17 residues. CDR3 nucleotide sequence: TGTGCCAGCTCACCGGTGGGGCCCCCCTTGGGACAAGAGACCCAGTACTTC. It yields the protein CASSPVGPPLGQETQYF.

This chain links TRBV6-6 with TRBJ2-7; 10 nucleotides agree with TRBD1. CDR1 and CDR2 from the germline V gene are MNHNY and SVGAGI (reference sequence). The CDR3 is 14 residues long. After removal of 6 bases from V and 8 bases from J, the junction contained 10 bases not matched to a gene. CDR3 nucleotides: TGTGCCAGCAGCCGGGACAGGGGAGAACCCAAGCAGTACTTC. It yields the protein CASSRDRGEPKQYF.

J is TRBJ2-1 and V is TRBV5-1, with TRBD2 matching 7 bases. Trimming took 4 bases from V and 5 from J; bases not matched to a gene: 6. Germline values: CDR1 SGHRS, CDR2 YFSETQ. This CDR3 has 14 amino acids. CDR3 amino acids: CASSAPGLHNEQFF. In DNA, the CDR3 is TGCGCCAGCAGCGCTCCGGGACTACACAATGAGCAGTTCTTC.

This CDR3 is CASSFLAGGRYNEQFF. In DNA, the CDR3 is TGTGCCAGCAGTTTTCTAGCGGGAGGGCGGTACAATGAGCAGTTCTTC. The rearrangement uses TRBV27 and TRBJ2-1, with 12 nucleotides matching TRBD2. The CDR3 consists of 16 residues. Germline CDR1 and CDR2: MNHEY and SMNVEV (reference sequence). Germline trimming cut 3 bases from V and 4 bases from J; bases unmatched to any gene: 4.

The rearrangement uses TRBV2 and TRBJ2-2, with D hard to call. The CDR3 runs to 14 residues. V was pared by 1 base and J by 0 bases, with 3 bases between. Germline assignment: CDR1 SNHLY and CDR2 FYNNEI. The CDR3 DNA sequence: TGTGCCAGCAGTGAAGGGACGAACACCGGGGAGCTGTTTTTT. Its translation: CASSEGTNTGELFF.

V usage is TRBV11-2 and J usage is TRBJ2-4; 11 nucleotides agree with TRBD2. The CDR3 is 18 residues long. CDR1 SGHAT and CDR2 FQNNGV come from the germline V gene. With V trimmed by 5 bases and J by 6 bases, 15 bases remained unmatched. The DNA for the CDR3 is TGTGCCAGCAGCACCACGACAGGGACTAGCGGAGAACTAAACATTCAGTACTTC. Encoded protein: CASSTTTGTSGELNIQYF.

The V gene is TRBV5-1, the J gene TRBJ2-2; a weak D match, TRBD2 (5 bases). The length of the CDR3 is 13 residues. In germline, CDR1 is SGHRS, CDR2 YFSETQ. The V end was cut by 1 base, the J end by 13 bases, with 14 bases between. CDR3 sequence: CASSLRRSGGLFF. DNA for the CDR3: TGCGCCAGCAGCTTGAGGAGGAGTGGCGGGCTGTTTTTT.

The chain employs TRBV6-6 and TRBJ1-5; D perhaps matches TRBD1 (6 bases). The CDR3 is 16 amino acids. Germline assignment: CDR1 MNHNY and CDR2 SVGAGI (reference sequence). The germline V and J ends were trimmed by 6 bases and 0 bases, with 15 bases remaining between them. The CDR3 region has the DNA TGTGCCAGCAGCTCGAGACAGGCCCCTAGCAATCAGCCCCAGCATTTT. It specifies CASSSRQAPSNQPQHF.

V gene TRBV20-1 combines with J gene TRBJ2-1; no clear D gene. In germline, CDR1 is DFQATT, CDR2 SNEGSKA (reference sequence). The CDR3 spans 11 residues. The V and J ends lost 3 bases and 10 bases respectively, with 10 bases between them. The CDR3 region has the DNA TGCAGTGCTAGTCGTCAGGAGGAGCAGTTCTTC. It encodes CSASRQEEQFF.

A few counts support this clone. This could be a read error, since a much larger clone is one nucleotide away. Other DNA sequences from this sample encode an identical CDR3 as well. V gene TRBV28 combines with J gene TRBJ1-1, with D tentatively TRBD1 (6 bases). CDR1 MDHEN and CDR2 SYDVKM come from the germline V gene. The V end was cut by 6 bases, the J end by 1 base, with 9 bases between. CDR3 length: 13 residues. CDR3 amino acids: CASRQQGNTEAFF. CDR3 sequence (DNA): TGTGCCAGCAGACAACAGGGGAACACTGAAGCTTTCTTT.

At least ten counts were recorded for this clone. The CDR3 DNA follows: TGTGCCAGCTCACAGGGACCTCAAAACATTCAGTACTTC. It translates to CASSQGPQNIQYF. This chain links TRBV18 with TRBJ2-4, with D perhaps being TRBD1 or TRBD2 (5 bases each). There are 13 residues in the CDR3. V was shortened by 4 bases and J by 5 bases, with 9 bases between the two germline ends. Per the germline V gene, CDR1 is KGHSH and CDR2 is LQKENI. The variable domain in full, completed from reference TRBV18 and TRBJ2-4, reads NAGVMQNPRHLVRRRGQEARLRCSPMKGHSHVYWYRQLPEEGLKFMVYLQKENIIDESGMPKERFSAEFPKEGPSILRIQQVVRGDSAAYFCASSQGPQNIQYFGAGTRLSVL.

V gene TRBV18 combines with J gene TRBJ2-5, with 9 bases that match TRBD1. This CDR3 is built from 18 residues. Germline assignment: CDR1 KGHSH and CDR2 LQKENI. V lost 4 bases, J lost 1 base, and 13 bases stayed unmatched. The CDR3: CASSLTGTGWRLQETQYF. In nucleotides, the CDR3 is TGTGCCAGCTCACTGACCGGGACAGGGTGGAGACTCCAAGAGACCCAGTACTTC.

J is TRBJ2-7 and V is TRBV27; D might be TRBD1 or TRBD2, each matching 6 bases. Per germline, CDR1 MNHEY and CDR2 SMNVEV (reference sequence). Trimming left V 3 bases short and J 6 bases short, with 12 bases between. This CDR3 region has 13 residues. The CDR3 is CASSFPGAGEQYF. CDR3 coding DNA: TGTGCCAGCAGTTTCCCGGGGGCGGGCGAGCAGTACTTC.

The chain joins TRBV9 to TRBJ2-1; unclear D gene. The CDR3 is made up of 16 amino acids. V dropped 0 bases and J dropped 0 bases, with 10 bases sitting between them. CDR1 is SGDLS, CDR2 YYNGEE, per germline. CDR3 nucleotides: TGTGCCAGCAGCGTAGAACCGCAAACCTCCTACAATGAGCAGTTCTTC. The encoded protein is CASSVEPQTSYNEQFF.

The chain uses TRBV2 and TRBJ2-3; 11 bases are shared with TRBD2. The CDR3 loop spans 15 amino acids. Germline V CDR1 and CDR2: SNHLY, FYNNEI. With 4 bases clipped from V and 2 bases from J, the junction kept 2 bases outside the gene matches. CDR3 sequence: CASSGGLAVTDTQYF. The CDR3, as DNA: TGTGCCAGCAGTGGGGGACTAGCGGTCACAGATACGCAGTATTTT. The variable domain in full, completed from reference TRBV2 and TRBJ2-3, reads EPEVTQTPSHQVTQMGQEVILRCVPISNHLYFYWYRQILGQKVEFLVSFYNNEISEKSEIFDDQFSVERPDGSNFTLKIRSTKLEDSAMYFCASSGGLAVTDTQYFGPGTRLTVL.

This sequence joins TRBV7-2 and TRBJ2-5, with D possibly being TRBD2 (6 bases). There are 16 residues in the CDR3. CDR1 is SGHTA, CDR2 FQGNSA, per germline. V lost 0 bases to trimming and J lost 6 bases, with 17 bases between them. This CDR3 is CASSLAISGAGKTQYF. CDR3 DNA: TGTGCCAGCAGCTTAGCTATTAGCGGAGCTGGGAAGACCCAGTACTTC.

This chain joins TRBV7-2 and TRBJ2-5; 8 nucleotides match TRBD2. CDR3 length equals 15 residues. Germline-derived CDR1 and CDR2 are SGHTA and FQGNSA. The V gene end was trimmed by 4 bases and the J gene end by 4 bases; junction bases not matched to a gene: 8. This chain's CDR3 is CASSYQAGARETQYF. Here the CDR3 DNA reads TGTGCCAGCAGCTACCAAGCGGGAGCCAGAGAGACCCAGTACTTC.

This chain joins TRBV6-1 and TRBJ1-2, with 7 bases that match TRBD1. The CDR3 extends over 14 amino acids. CDR1 is MNHNS, CDR2 SASEGT, per germline. Trimming cost V 5 bases and J 2 bases; bases outside gene matches: 5. The CDR3 coding sequence is TGTGCCAGCAGTTTGCAGACAGGGAACTATGGCTACACCTTC. Residues: CASSLQTGNYGYTF.